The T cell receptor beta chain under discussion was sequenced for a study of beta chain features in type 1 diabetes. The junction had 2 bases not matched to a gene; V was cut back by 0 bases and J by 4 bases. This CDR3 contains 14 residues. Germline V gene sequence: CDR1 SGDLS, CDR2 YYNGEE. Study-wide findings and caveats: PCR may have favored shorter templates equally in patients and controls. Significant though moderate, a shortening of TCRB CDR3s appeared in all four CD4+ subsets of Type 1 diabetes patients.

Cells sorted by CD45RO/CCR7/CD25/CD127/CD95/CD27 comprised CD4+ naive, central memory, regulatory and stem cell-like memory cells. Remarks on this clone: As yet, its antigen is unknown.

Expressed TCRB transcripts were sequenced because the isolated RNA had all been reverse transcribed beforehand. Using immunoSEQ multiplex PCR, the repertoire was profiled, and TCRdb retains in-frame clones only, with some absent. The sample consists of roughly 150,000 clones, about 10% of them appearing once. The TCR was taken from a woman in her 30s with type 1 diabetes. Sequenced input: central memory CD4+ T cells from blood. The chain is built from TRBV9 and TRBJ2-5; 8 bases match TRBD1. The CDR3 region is CASSVVDRAETQYF. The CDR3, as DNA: TGTGCCAGCAGCGTAGTGGACAGGGCAGAGACCCAGTACTTC.